This TCR beta chain was recorded in a study of vaccination and CD4 T cells after COVID-19. Looking at the study overall: Investigators took post-vaccine samples a median roughly 72 days after dose two, within a range of 14 to 241.

Regarding this clonotype: What it recognizes is unknown.

Stated treatment: roughly ten-day PBMC culture with coronavirus spike peptide pools or control peptides (ViraFEST assay). Via ViraFEST, peptide pools expanded antigen-specific T cells before TCR sequencing. Each well received about 2.2 million PBMCs, cultured with roughly 9.4 IU/ml IL-2 and around 9.8 ug/ml peptide pools. Sequenced with the Oncomine TCR Beta short-read assay was DNA taken from cultured CD4+ T cells. TCRdb recomputed calls from the PCR reads with MiXCR, one row per CDR3 protein. The table shows 1,500 to 2,500 distinct CDR3 sequences, with around 55% occurring only once. Points from the study as a whole: A nonsignificant rise from roughly 22 to 38 was seen in the median number of SARS-CoV-2-reactive clonotypes.

Germline lookup yields CDR1 LNHNV and CDR2 YYDKDF (reference sequence). V was trimmed by 4 bases and J by 2 bases, leaving 14 bases between them. This CDR3 has 15 residues. This chain uses TRBV15 with TRBJ1-2, with D unresolved. Sequencing was performed on CD4+ T cells from blood, cultured in vitro, taken after SARS-CoV-2 vaccination. This receptor was identified in a human donor who had recovered from COVID-19. This CDR3 is CATSTLGAGNYGYTF. CDR3 in DNA: TGTGCCACCAGCACCCTAGGCGCGGGGAACTATGGCTACACCTTC.